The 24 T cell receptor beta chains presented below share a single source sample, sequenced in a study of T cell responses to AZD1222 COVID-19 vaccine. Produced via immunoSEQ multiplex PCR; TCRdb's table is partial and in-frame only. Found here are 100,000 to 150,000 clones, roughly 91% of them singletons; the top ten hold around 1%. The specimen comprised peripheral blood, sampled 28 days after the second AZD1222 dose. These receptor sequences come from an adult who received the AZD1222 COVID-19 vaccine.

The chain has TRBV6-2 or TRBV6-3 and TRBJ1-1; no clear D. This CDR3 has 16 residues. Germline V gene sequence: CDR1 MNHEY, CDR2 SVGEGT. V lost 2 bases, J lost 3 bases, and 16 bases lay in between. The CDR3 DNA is TGTGCCAGCAGTTACCCTTACACCCGGGGAGACACTGAAGCTTTCTTT. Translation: CASSYPYTRGDTEAFF.

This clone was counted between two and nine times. This CDR3 is CATSRDNAAIEQFF. CDR3 in DNA: TGTGCCACCAGCAGAGATAACGCAGCAATTGAGCAGTTCTTC. This rearrangement joins TRBV15 to TRBJ2-1; the D is unclear. Trimming stripped 0 bases from V and 9 bases from J, with 12 bases between. CDR1 LNHNV and CDR2 YYDKDF come from the germline V gene (reference sequence). The CDR3 length is 14 residues. Variable domain in full (rest from reference TRBV15 and TRBJ2-1): DAMVIQNPRYQVTQFGKPVTLSCSQTLNHNVMYWYQQKSSQAPKLLFHYYDKDFNNEADTPDNFQSRRPNTSFCFLDIRSPGLGDTAMYLCATSRDNAAIEQFFGPGTRLTVL.

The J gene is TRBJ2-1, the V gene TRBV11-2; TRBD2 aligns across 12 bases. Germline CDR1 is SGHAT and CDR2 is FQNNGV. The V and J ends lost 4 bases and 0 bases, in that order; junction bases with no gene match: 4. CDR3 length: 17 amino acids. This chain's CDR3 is CASSSGLAGSSYNEQFF. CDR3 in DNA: TGTGCCAGCAGCTCAGGACTAGCGGGAAGCTCCTACAATGAGCAGTTCTTC.

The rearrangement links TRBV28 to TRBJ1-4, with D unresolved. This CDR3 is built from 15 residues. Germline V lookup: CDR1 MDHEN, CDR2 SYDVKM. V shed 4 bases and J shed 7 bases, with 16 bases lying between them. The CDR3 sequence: CASSSLFLEGEKLFF. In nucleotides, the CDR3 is TGTGCCAGCAGTTCCCTGTTCCTAGAAGGTGAAAAACTGTTTTTT. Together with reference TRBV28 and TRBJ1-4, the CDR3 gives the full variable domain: DVKVTQSSRYLVKRTGEKVFLECVQDMDHENMFWYRQDPGLGLRLIYFSYDVKMKEKGDIPEGYSVSREKKERFSLILESASTNQTSMYLCASSSLFLEGEKLFFGSGTQLSVL.

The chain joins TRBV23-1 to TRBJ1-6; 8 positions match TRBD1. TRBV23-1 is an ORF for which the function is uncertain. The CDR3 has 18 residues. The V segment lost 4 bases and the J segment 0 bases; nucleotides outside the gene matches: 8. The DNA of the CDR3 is TGCGCCAGCAGTCCCCGACAGGGGTTGAGCTCCTATAATTCACCCCTCCACTTT. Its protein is CASSPRQGLSSYNSPLHF.

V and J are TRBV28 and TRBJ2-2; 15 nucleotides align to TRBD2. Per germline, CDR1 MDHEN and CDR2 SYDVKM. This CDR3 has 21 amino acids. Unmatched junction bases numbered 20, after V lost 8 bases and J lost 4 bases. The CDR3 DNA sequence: TGTGCCAGCCTTGAAAAGGGGACTCCGGGACTAGCGGGAGGCTCCACCGGGGAGCTGTTTTTT. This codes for CASLEKGTPGLAGGSTGELFF.

The CDR3 loop reads CASSERGGNIYEQYF. The CDR3 bases are TGTGCCAGCAGTGAAAGGGGGGGAAACATCTACGAGCAGTACTTC. V is TRBV6-1 and J is TRBJ2-7; D perhaps matches TRBD2 (7 bases). Germline CDR1 reads MNHNS; CDR2 reads SASEGT. Trimming pared 2 bases from V and 3 bases from J, leaving 14 bases between. This CDR3 is 15 amino acids long.

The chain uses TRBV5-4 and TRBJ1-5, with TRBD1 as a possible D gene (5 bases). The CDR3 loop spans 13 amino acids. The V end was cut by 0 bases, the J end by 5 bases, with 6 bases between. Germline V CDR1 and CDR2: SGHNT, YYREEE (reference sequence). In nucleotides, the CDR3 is TGTGCCAGCAGCTTGGGGGGGGATCAGCCCCAGCATTTT. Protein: CASSLGGDQPQHF.

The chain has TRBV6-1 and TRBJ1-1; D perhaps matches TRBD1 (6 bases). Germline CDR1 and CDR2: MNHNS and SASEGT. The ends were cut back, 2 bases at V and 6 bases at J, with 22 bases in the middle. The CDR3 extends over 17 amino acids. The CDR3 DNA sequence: TGTGCCAGCAGTGAAACCAGGACAGCTAGTGGATTCTCTGAAGCTTTCTTT. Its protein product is CASSETRTASGFSEAFF.

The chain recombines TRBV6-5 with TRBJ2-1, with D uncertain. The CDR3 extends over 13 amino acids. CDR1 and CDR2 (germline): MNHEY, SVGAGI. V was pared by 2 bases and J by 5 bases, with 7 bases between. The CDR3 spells CASSYGRDNEQFF. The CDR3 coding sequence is TGTGCCAGCAGTTACGGGCGAGACAATGAGCAGTTCTTC.

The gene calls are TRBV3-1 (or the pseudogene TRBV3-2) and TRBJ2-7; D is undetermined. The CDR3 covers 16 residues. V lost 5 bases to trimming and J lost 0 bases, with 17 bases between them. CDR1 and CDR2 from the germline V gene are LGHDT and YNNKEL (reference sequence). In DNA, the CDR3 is TGTGCCAGCAGCAAAGTACCGACTCCAAGCTCCTACGAGCAGTACTTC. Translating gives CASSKVPTPSSYEQYF.

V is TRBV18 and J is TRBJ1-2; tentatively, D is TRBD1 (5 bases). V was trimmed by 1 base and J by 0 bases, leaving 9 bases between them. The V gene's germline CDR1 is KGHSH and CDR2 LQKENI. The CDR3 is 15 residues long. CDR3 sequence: CASSPRGDSNYGYTF. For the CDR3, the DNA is TGTGCCAGCTCACCACGTGGGGACTCTAACTATGGCTACACCTTC. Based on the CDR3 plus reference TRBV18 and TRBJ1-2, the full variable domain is NAGVMQNPRHLVRRRGQEARLRCSPMKGHSHVYWYRQLPEEGLKFMVYLQKENIIDESGMPKERFSAEFPKEGPSILRIQQVVRGDSAAYFCASSPRGDSNYGYTFGSGTRLTVV.

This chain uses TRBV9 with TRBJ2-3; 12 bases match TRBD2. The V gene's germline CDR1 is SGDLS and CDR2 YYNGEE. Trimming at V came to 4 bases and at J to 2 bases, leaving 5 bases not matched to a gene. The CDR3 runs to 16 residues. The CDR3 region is CASSIGTSGYTDTQYF. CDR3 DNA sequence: TGTGCCAGCAGCATCGGGACTAGCGGGTACACAGATACGCAGTATTTT.

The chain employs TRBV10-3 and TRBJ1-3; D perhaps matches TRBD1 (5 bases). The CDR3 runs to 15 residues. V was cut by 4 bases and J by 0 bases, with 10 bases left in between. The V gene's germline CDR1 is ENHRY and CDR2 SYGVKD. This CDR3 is CAISGQGLSGNTIYF. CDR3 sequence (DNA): TGTGCCATCAGTGGCCAGGGCCTCTCTGGAAACACCATATATTTT.

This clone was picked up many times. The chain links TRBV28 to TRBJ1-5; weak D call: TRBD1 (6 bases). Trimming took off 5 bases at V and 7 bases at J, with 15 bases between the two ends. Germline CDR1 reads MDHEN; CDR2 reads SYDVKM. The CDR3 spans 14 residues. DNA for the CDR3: TGTGCCAGCAGTCCACCCGCCAGGGGACAGCCCCAGCATTTT. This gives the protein CASSPPARGQPQHF.

The CDR3 DNA reads TGCGCCAGCAGCTTGGACCCGGGCACTGAAGCTTTCTTT. As protein: CASSLDPGTEAFF. The V gene is TRBV5-1, the J gene TRBJ1-1; no clear D. This CDR3 contains 13 residues. Trimming shortened V by 0 bases and J by 4 bases, and 7 bases separated the two germline ends. Per the germline V gene, CDR1 is SGHRS and CDR2 is YFSETQ.

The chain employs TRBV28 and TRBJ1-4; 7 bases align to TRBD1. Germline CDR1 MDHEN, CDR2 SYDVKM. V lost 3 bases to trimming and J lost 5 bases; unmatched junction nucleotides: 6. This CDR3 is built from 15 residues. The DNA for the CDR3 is TGTGCCAGCAGTTTCGATGACAGGGTAAATGAAAAACTGTTTTTT. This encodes CASSFDDRVNEKLFF.

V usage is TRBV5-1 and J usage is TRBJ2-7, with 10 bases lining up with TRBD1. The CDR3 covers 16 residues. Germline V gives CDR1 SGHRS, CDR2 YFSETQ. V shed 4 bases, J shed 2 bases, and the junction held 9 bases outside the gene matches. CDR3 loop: CASSDAPGQGAYEQYF. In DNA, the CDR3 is TGCGCCAGCAGCGACGCCCCCGGACAGGGGGCCTACGAGCAGTACTTC.

In DNA, the CDR3 is TGTGCCAGCTGGGACAACTACGAGCAGTACTTC. It is translated as CASWDNYEQYF. J is TRBJ2-7 and V is TRBV2; maybe TRBD1 (6 bases). CDR3 length: 11 amino acids. Germline-derived CDR1 and CDR2 are SNHLY and FYNNEI. Trimming removed 8 bases at V and 3 bases at J, with 8 bases between.

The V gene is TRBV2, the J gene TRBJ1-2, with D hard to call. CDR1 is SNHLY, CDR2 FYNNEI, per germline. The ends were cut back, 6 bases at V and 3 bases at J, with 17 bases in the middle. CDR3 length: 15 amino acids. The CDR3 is CASRKRSGKDYGYTF. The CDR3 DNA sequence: TGTGCCAGCAGGAAAAGATCCGGGAAAGACTATGGCTACACCTTC.

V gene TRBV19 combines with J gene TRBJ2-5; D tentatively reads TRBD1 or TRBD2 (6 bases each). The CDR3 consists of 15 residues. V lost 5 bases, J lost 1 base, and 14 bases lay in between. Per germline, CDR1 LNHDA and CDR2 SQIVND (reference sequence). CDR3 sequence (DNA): TGTGCCAGTAGTTTTTCCAGGGGACTCCAAGAGACCCAGTACTTC. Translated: CASSFSRGLQETQYF.

DNA for the CDR3: TGTGCCAGCAGGTTCCGGGACAGGAATTCTGAAGCTTTCTTT. It translates to CASRFRDRNSEAFF. The V call is TRBV3-1 (or the pseudogene TRBV3-2), the J call TRBJ1-1, with 8 nucleotides matching TRBD1. The germline V gene encodes CDR1 LGHDT and CDR2 YNNKEL (reference sequence). The J segment lost 6 bases and the V segment lost 6 bases, leaving 9 bases of the junction unmatched. The CDR3 sequence is 14 residues long.

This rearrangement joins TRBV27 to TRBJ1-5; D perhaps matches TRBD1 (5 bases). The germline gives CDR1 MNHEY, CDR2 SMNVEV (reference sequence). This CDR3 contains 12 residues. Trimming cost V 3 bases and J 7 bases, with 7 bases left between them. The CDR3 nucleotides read TGTGCCAGCAGTTTGAGGGGCCAGCCCCAGCATTTT. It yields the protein CASSLRGQPQHF.

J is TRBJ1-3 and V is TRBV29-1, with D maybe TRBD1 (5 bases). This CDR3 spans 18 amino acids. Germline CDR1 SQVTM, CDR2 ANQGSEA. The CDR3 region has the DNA TGCACCAGCTGGGAAGAAGGGACGGATGACAATCCTGGAAACACCATATATTTT. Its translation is CTSWEEGTDDNPGNTIYF.